The entry below gives a single T cell receptor beta chain sequence along with its context. This entry is derived from a study of blood T cell repertoires in COVID-19. The V gene's germline CDR1 is GTSNPN and CDR2 SVGIG (reference sequence). The CDR3 is made up of 11 amino acids. Trimming pared 4 bases from V and 2 bases from J, leaving 2 bases between. Using immunoSEQ multiplex PCR, the repertoire was profiled, and TCRdb retains in-frame clones only, with some absent. In the table there are 150,000 to 200,000 clones, 80% to 95% of which are singletons. The V call is TRBV30, the J call TRBJ2-2; D remains ambiguous. The sequenced sample was peripheral blood. The TCR was taken from a woman in her fifties or sixties with acute or convalescent COVID-19. The CDR3 spells CAWTNTGELFF. CDR3 bases: TGTGCCTGGACTAACACCGGGGAGCTGTTTTTT.